Sequencing of this T cell receptor (beta chain) was carried out in a study of blood T cells in healthy people across ages. CDR1 SGHRS and CDR2 YFSETQ come from the germline V gene. This CDR3 contains 17 residues. The authors ran a second PCR of roughly 6 to 12 cycles using a sample-barcoded 5' primer and a J-beta primer mix. TCRdb redid the calling of the 5' RACE reads with MiXCR, one entry per CDR3 protein. The table includes hundreds of thousands of distinct CDR3 sequences, more than 20% detected once. This clonotype was seen a handful of times. The TCR sequence derives from a man in his 70s in good health. The source material was blood. This chain joins TRBV5-1 and TRBJ2-1, with a weak D call TRBD1 (5 bases). TRBJ2-7 matches the DNA end more closely, so the J call is doubtful. The CDR3 DNA reads as TGCGCCAGCAGCTTGGTTGTCACCGAAAGTCTTACAGGCGAGCAGTACTTC. Translation gives CASSLVVTESLTGEQYF.